This is a list of T cell receptor beta chains from one sample in a study of shared clonotypes between healthy human individuals. Here immunoSEQ multiplex PCR was the method, and the copy in TCRdb shows in-frame clones only, minus some. The sample yields 660,000 or so clones, approximately 96% seen once. Sequenced input: naive CD8+ T cells sorted from blood. The receptor set was obtained from a young woman in good health. Both conserved end residues are part of each CDR3. Only part of the rows carry a size: once, few, many, or a class if the clone is expanded.

v_gene: TRBV13
j_gene: TRBJ2-1
abundance: -
CDR3aa: CASSLRWVSGNEQFF

v_gene: TRBV27
j_gene: TRBJ1-5
abundance: -
CDR3aa: CASSHRGRGQPQHF

v_gene: TRBV7-3
j_gene: TRBJ2-1
abundance: -
CDR3aa: CASRVAGTQNEQFF

v_gene: TRBV28
j_gene: TRBJ1-5
abundance: -
CDR3aa: CASSPTGAKPQHF

v_gene: TRBV7-8
j_gene: TRBJ2-7
abundance: -
CDR3aa: CASSFTGTGIYEQYF

v_gene: TRBV5-5
j_gene: TRBJ2-7
abundance: -
CDR3aa: CASSLSRTYEQYF

v_gene: TRBV28
j_gene: TRBJ2-1
abundance: -
CDR3aa: CASSLWGTSAYNEQFF

v_gene: TRBV7-6
j_gene: TRBJ2-7
abundance: -
CDR3aa: CASSQLRQATSYEQYF

v_gene: TRBV28
j_gene: TRBJ1-4
abundance: -
CDR3aa: CASSPRDRAIFNEKLFF

v_gene: TRBV27
j_gene: TRBJ1-1
abundance: -
CDR3aa: CASSPGLGMNTEAFF

v_gene: TRBV6-5
j_gene: TRBJ2-7
abundance: -
CDR3aa: CASSPFGEQYF

v_gene: TRBV5-1
j_gene: TRBJ2-2
abundance: -
CDR3aa: CASSSQGWATGELFF

v_gene: TRBV27
j_gene: TRBJ2-7
abundance: -
CDR3aa: CASSLDTSGIYEQYF

v_gene: TRBV28
j_gene: TRBJ2-1
abundance: -
CDR3aa: CASSHGNEQFF

v_gene: TRBV7-3
j_gene: TRBJ2-1
abundance: -
CDR3aa: CASSLIAGGYNEQFF

v_gene: TRBV7-9
j_gene: TRBJ1-2
abundance: -
CDR3aa: CASSLGTRYGYTF

v_gene: TRBV19
j_gene: TRBJ2-3
abundance: -
CDR3aa: CASIDPEVPDTQYF

v_gene: TRBV10-3
j_gene: TRBJ2-1
abundance: -
CDR3aa: CAISESPPEQFF

v_gene: TRBV19
j_gene: TRBJ2-5
abundance: once
CDR3aa: CASSAGAGIPETQYF

v_gene: TRBV19
j_gene: TRBJ2-2
abundance: -
CDR3aa: CASIIAGGTGELFF

v_gene: TRBV27
j_gene: TRBJ2-1
abundance: -
CDR3aa: CASSVDRVWSNEQFF

v_gene: TRBV11-3
j_gene: TRBJ2-2
abundance: -
CDR3aa: CASSENSGTSGRATGELFF

v_gene: TRBV28
j_gene: TRBJ2-2
abundance: -
CDR3aa: CASSLYGTWELFF

v_gene: TRBV5-4
j_gene: TRBJ1-2
abundance: -
CDR3aa: CASSLVPGENYGYTF

v_gene: TRBV15
j_gene: TRBJ2-7
abundance: -
CDR3aa: CATSRDPTSTSYEQYF

v_gene: TRBV9
j_gene: TRBJ2-3
abundance: -
CDR3aa: CASSPNRGPSTDTQYF

v_gene: TRBV9
j_gene: TRBJ2-7
abundance: -
CDR3aa: CASTDDTDSYEQYF

v_gene: TRBV4-1
j_gene: TRBJ2-3
abundance: -
CDR3aa: CASSRLAGLVGVTQYF

v_gene: TRBV5-1
j_gene: TRBJ1-5
abundance: -
CDR3aa: CASSLEMGGSSPQHF

v_gene: TRBV2
j_gene: TRBJ2-7
abundance: -
CDR3aa: CASTGLAGESQRSYEQYF

v_gene: TRBV18
j_gene: TRBJ1-1
abundance: -
CDR3aa: CAIITRGHQNTEAFF

v_gene: TRBV5-1
j_gene: TRBJ2-7
abundance: once
CDR3aa: CASSLSQGIAYEQYF

v_gene: TRBV2
j_gene: TRBJ1-2
abundance: once
CDR3aa: CASSPAGGFGYTF

v_gene: TRBV5-4
j_gene: TRBJ2-7
abundance: -
CDR3aa: CASSFPTDYEQYF

v_gene: TRBV4-1
j_gene: TRBJ2-1
abundance: -
CDR3aa: CASSPGTSGRGGEQFF

v_gene: TRBV13
j_gene: TRBJ1-1
abundance: -
CDR3aa: CASSLGLSQANTEAFF

v_gene: TRBV21-1
j_gene: TRBJ2-7
abundance: -
CDR3aa: CASRTTAINYEQYF

v_gene: TRBV4-1
j_gene: TRBJ2-7
abundance: -
CDR3aa: CASSQSRVGLAGGEQYF

v_gene: TRBV7-9
j_gene: TRBJ1-5
abundance: -
CDR3aa: CASSLGPRGESNQPQHF

v_gene: TRBV27
j_gene: TRBJ1-1
abundance: -
CDR3aa: CASSMGQAMNTEAFF

v_gene: TRBV5-1
j_gene: TRBJ2-2
abundance: -
CDR3aa: CASMDANTGELFF

v_gene: TRBV5-8
j_gene: TRBJ2-7
abundance: -
CDR3aa: CASSRQSSYEQYF

v_gene: TRBV10-1
j_gene: TRBJ1-1
abundance: -
CDR3aa: CASSENRGPTEAFF

v_gene: TRBV5-4
j_gene: TRBJ2-7
abundance: -
CDR3aa: CASSNFDNSYEQYF

v_gene: TRBV19
j_gene: TRBJ2-1
abundance: -
CDR3aa: CASSIWTSGSSKGYNEQFF

v_gene: TRBV7-9
j_gene: TRBJ2-3
abundance: -
CDR3aa: CASSFPSGRTDTQYF

v_gene: TRBV9
j_gene: TRBJ2-7
abundance: -
CDR3aa: CASSVDAGSSYEQYF

v_gene: TRBV25-1
j_gene: TRBJ1-2
abundance: -
CDR3aa: CATSTVAHYGYTF

v_gene: TRBV5-4
j_gene: TRBJ1-2
abundance: -
CDR3aa: CASSLAGTGGGYTF

v_gene: TRBV11-2
j_gene: TRBJ2-7
abundance: -
CDR3aa: CASSLELQGGEQYF

v_gene: TRBV30
j_gene: TRBJ2-7
abundance: few
CDR3aa: CAWRAPGQPTYEQYF

v_gene: TRBV28
j_gene: TRBJ2-7
abundance: -
CDR3aa: CASSPTLGRYEQYF

v_gene: TRBV23-1
j_gene: TRBJ1-5
abundance: -
CDR3aa: CASSHSGAGNQPQHF

v_gene: TRBV4-2
j_gene: TRBJ2-7
abundance: -
CDR3aa: CASSQDLGTSAYEQYF

v_gene: TRBV4-1
j_gene: TRBJ1-1
abundance: -
CDR3aa: CASSQVVMGQGYEAFF

v_gene: TRBV4-1
j_gene: TRBJ2-3
abundance: -
CDR3aa: CASSQTLSPDTQYF

v_gene: TRBV6-1
j_gene: TRBJ1-1
abundance: -
CDR3aa: CASSETPADTEAFF